This paragraph covers one TCR beta chain sequence. Its antigen is still unknown. The germline gives CDR1 SEHNR, CDR2 FQNEAQ (reference sequence). V lost 4 bases and J lost 1, with 10 bases in between. The CDR3 runs to 14 residues. The data derive from a study of T cell responses to AZD1222 COVID-19 vaccine. Background on the study: Combined were second doses at about 4 or about 12 weeks.

The data were produced by immunoSEQ multiplex PCR, yet TCRdb's version contains in-frame clones alone and is incomplete. The table lists 150,000 to 200,000 clones, around nine tenths of them singletons, with roughly 1.6% in the top ten. Notes on the study in general: Regions 160-218 and 743-854 dominated among vaccine-associated CD4 TCRs spanning spike. Baseline serology detected seropositivity in only six AZD1222 recipients.

The material was peripheral blood, obtained on day 0 of AZD1222 vaccination. The rearrangement joins TRBV7-9 to TRBJ1-1; weak D call: TRBD1 (6 bases). This clonotype was sampled from an adult in good health. The CDR3 region is CASSSGQPNTEAFF. The CDR3 coding sequence is TGTGCCAGCAGCTCAGGACAGCCGAACACTGAAGCTTTCTTT.